A selection of T cell receptor beta chains follows, all from one sample in a study of cytomegalovirus exposure and HLA in healthy donors. Repertoires were generated with immunoSEQ multiplex PCR, while TCRdb's copy carries only in-frame clones and drops some. The profile shows under 170,000 clones, 79% of them singletons. What was sequenced was PBMCs. Every receptor here comes from a man in his fifties or sixties in good health and CMV-seropositive. Each CDR3 is given with its conserved first and last residue. A D gene is named only where the DNA matches it firmly. Not every row has a clone size; where given, it reads once, few, many or a size class.

TRBV6-5	.	.	TRBJ1-1	CASSRGGNTEAFF
TRBV7-2	.	.	TRBJ1-5	CASSRNRDQPQHF
TRBV30	.	few	TRBJ1-1	CAWSNGLYTEAFF
TRBV6-1	.	few	TRBJ1-5	CASSPSADSNQPQHF
TRBV28	.	.	TRBJ1-4	CASSSAPGATNEKLFF
TRBV27	.	.	TRBJ2-7	CASTRPMGVLRSVYVQYF
TRBV4-1	.	few	TRBJ1-3	CASSQTHSGNTIYF
TRBV7-9	TRBD2	.	TRBJ2-1	CASSLGPSGVYNEQFF
TRBV11-2	.	.	TRBJ1-1	CASSLEQNTEAFF
TRBV5-1	.	few	TRBJ2-2	CASSLHGGANTGELFF
TRBV19	TRBD1	.	TRBJ1-4	CASSFPGQGTLFF
TRBV28	.	.	TRBJ2-7	CASSLFRTGSYEQYF
TRBV4-1	TRBD2	.	TRBJ2-7	CASSQEFGTRYSYEQYF
TRBV7-2	TRBD1	.	TRBJ1-5	CASSLSGGRDQPQHF
TRBV7-2	.	.	TRBJ2-5	CASSLGNSWETQYF
TRBV6-1	.	.	TRBJ1-1	CASTMTENTEAFF
TRBV6-4	.	.	TRBJ1-5	CASMLLYSNQPQHF
TRBV5-1	.	.	TRBJ2-1	CASQNPSGSGGEQFF
TRBV2	TRBD2	.	TRBJ2-1	CASSDGTSGNNEQFF
TRBV9	.	.	TRBJ2-7	CASSEGGGGNEQYF
TRBV5-1	.	.	TRBJ2-5	CASSFGQGETQYF
TRBV5-8	TRBD2	once	TRBJ2-5	CASSPPGTSRETQYF
TRBV5-1	TRBD2	.	TRBJ2-5	CASMPGGGETQYF
TRBV7-9	TRBD2	few	TRBJ2-3	CASSFTSGKDTQYF
TRBV4-2	.	.	TRBJ1-4	CASSQEVGGANEKLFF
TRBV29-1	.	few	TRBJ1-1	CSVLAYRTQWSEAFF
TRBV10-3	TRBD2	.	TRBJ2-3	CAIRGTSGDTQYF
TRBV6-4	.	.	TRBJ1-1	CASRAGTQNTEAFF
TRBV6-5	TRBD1	.	TRBJ2-5	CASSDRAVETQYF
TRBV2	.	.	TRBJ1-4	CASAYEKLFF
TRBV19	TRBD1	.	TRBJ1-1	CASRQGQGRGGTEAFF
TRBV11-2	.	.	TRBJ1-3	CASSLETGGNTIYF
TRBV10-2	.	.	TRBJ2-7	CASSQLDSYEQYF
TRBV29-1	.	few	TRBJ1-2	CSVERQGNYGYTF
TRBV18	TRBD2	.	TRBJ2-5	CASSPMTSGQETQYF
TRBV28	TRBD2	.	TRBJ2-3	CASSGAGIADTQYF
TRBV28	TRBD1	.	TRBJ2-1	CASRGPGQGISYNEQFF